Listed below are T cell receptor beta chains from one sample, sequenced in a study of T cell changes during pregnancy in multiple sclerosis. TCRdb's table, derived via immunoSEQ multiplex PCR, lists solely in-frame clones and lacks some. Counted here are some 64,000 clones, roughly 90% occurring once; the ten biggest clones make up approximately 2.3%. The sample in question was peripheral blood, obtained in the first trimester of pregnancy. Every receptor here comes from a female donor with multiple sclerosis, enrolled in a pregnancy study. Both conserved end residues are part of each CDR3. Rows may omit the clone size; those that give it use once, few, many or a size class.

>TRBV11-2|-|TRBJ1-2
CASSMGQYGYTF
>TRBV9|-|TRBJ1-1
CASSNRQQGSEAFF
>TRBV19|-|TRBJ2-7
CASSLYQSGSHNEQYF
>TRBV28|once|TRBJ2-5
CASKLAGSETQYF
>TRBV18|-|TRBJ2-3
CASSPSWDTQYF
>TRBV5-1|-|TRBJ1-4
CASSLDGQGTNEKLFF
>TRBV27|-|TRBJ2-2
CASRGIGVQGSNTGELFF
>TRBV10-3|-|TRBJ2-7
CAISEGRSYEQYF
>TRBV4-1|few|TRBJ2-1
CASSLKVAGGEQFF
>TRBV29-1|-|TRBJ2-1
CSVRVLALTNEQFF
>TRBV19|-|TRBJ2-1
CASRDIRTYNEQFF
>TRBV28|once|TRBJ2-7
CASSNLRGDEQYF
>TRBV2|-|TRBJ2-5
CASRSTGRVGGETQYF
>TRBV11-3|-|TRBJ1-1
CASSVTGAGTEAFF
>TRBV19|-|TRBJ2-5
CASSIGQGKETQYF
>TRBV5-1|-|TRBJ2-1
CASNRVRGTTHNEQFF
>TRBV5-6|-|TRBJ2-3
CASSRTGPSTDTQYF
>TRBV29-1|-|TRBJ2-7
CSVEKGITTGEQYF
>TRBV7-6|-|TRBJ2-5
CASSLVGTSGSSETQYF
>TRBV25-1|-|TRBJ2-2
CASTDRANTGELFF
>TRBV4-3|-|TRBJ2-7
CASSQERGGPYEQYF
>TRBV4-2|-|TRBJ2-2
CASSQEVSGMAGELFF
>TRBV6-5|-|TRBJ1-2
CASSYSGVEGYTF
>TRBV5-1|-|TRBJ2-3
CASSLGGTSVTSTDTQYF
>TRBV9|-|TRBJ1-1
CASSVMAETEAFF
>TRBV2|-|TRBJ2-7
CASRGLAGGGSSYEQYF
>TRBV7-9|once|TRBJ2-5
CASSSSHPGETQYF
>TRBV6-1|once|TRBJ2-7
CASSLLQTYEQYF
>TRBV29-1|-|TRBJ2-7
CSVVRKGVAGDSYEQYF
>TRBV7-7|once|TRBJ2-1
CASSAGTGGKEQFF
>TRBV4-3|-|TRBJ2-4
CASSQAAAGVAKNIQYF
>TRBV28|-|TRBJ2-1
CASRDLEEDEQFF
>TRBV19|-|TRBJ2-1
CASSIEANPYNEQFF
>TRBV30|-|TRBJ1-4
CALGQGRLFF
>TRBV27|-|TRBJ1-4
CASSWTGQYEKLFF
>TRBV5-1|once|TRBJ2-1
CASLADSSYNEQFF
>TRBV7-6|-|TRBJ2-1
CASSSRTAANEQFF
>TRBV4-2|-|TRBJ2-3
CASSPRTSGTSDTQYF
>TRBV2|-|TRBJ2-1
CASGVNRDRAYNEQFF
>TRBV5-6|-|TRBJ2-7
CASSLGHLYEQYF
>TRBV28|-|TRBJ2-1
CATPSGRLGNEQFF
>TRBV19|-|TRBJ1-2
CASSIATGTDYGYTF
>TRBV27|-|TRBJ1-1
CASSVGAMNTEAFF
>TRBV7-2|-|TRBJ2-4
CASSLTGLNIQYF
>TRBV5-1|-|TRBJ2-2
CASSGQGDRLNTGELFF
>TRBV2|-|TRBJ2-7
CASSVDPQTNYEQYF